The rows below give T cell receptor beta chains drawn from one sample of a study of early T cells in non-severe SARS-CoV-2 infection. TCRdb re-called the 5' RACE reads with MiXCR, one entry per CDR3 protein. The sample has tens of thousands of distinct CDR3 sequences; approximately 6% are singletons. Sequencing used whole blood. These receptors all come from an adult who was a healthcare worker with PCR-confirmed SARS-CoV-2 infection or an uninfected control (not recorded which). Both conserved end residues are trimmed from each CDR3.

v_gene	j_gene	CDR3aa
TRBV29-1	TRBJ2-7	SVELTGLEQY
TRBV18	TRBJ2-1	ASSPGLQGTANEQF
TRBV6-2/TRBV6-3	TRBJ1-6	ASGRSGTGGSPLH
TRBV12-3/TRBV12-4	TRBJ1-5	ASSLGEVQPQH
TRBV14	TRBJ1-6	ASSQGQGPRAPLH
TRBV4-3	TRBJ2-4	ASSQDTKNIQY
TRBV7-9	TRBJ2-1	ASSLLAGLYNEQF
TRBV18	TRBJ2-3	ASSRITPGTGDTDTQY
TRBV25-1	TRBJ1-6	ATGGDWDNSPLH
TRBV18	TRBJ2-2	ASSPMGASNTGELF
TRBV7-2	TRBJ2-2	ASSLGGTANTGELF
TRBV29-1	TRBJ2-2	SVVSSNTGELF
TRBV15	TRBJ1-1	ATSKGQANTEAF
TRBV11-2	TRBJ2-1	TSSLDLAGLNEQF
TRBV29-1	TRBJ1-2	SVEREVGYGYT
TRBV6-5	TRBJ2-2	ASSYRTGGTGELF
TRBV21-1	TRBJ1-4	ASSKEDGNEKLF
TRBV5-4	TRBJ1-5	ASSFRDSAYSNQPQH
TRBV3-1	TRBJ2-5	ASSQSGNQETQY
TRBV28	TRBJ1-2	ASSLGAQNYGYT
TRBV18	TRBJ2-7	ASSPPGLAYEQY
TRBV2	TRBJ2-2	ASRAGNRGGSTGELF
TRBV11-2	TRBJ1-4	ASSFAPGQGANEKLF
TRBV5-1	TRBJ2-5	ASSPDWVGTQY
TRBV7-9	TRBJ2-1	ASSDSYNYNEQF
TRBV14	TRBJ2-7	ASSQDRYEQY
TRBV20-1	TRBJ2-5	SASVSQETQY
TRBV18	TRBJ2-7	ASSPNYEQY
TRBV2	TRBJ1-4	AGTGDEKLF
TRBV3-1	TRBJ2-1	ASSQDQGILRDEQF
TRBV29-1	TRBJ1-2	SVGTGGGDGYT
TRBV19	TRBJ1-3	ASSDAGGNSGNTIY